Shown below are 3 T cell receptor beta chains from a single sample sequenced in a study of blood T cell repertoires in COVID-19. Generated by immunoSEQ multiplex PCR, the TCRdb table keeps only in-frame clones and is missing some. The sample carries about 110,000 clones, about 80% recorded once. The sample taken for sequencing was peripheral blood. These receptors were taken from a woman older than 75 with acute or convalescent COVID-19.

This chain uses TRBV18 with TRBJ2-7; the match to TRBD1 covers 7 bases. After removal of 3 bases from V and 4 bases from J, the junction contained 12 bases not matched to a gene. Germline V gives CDR1 KGHSH, CDR2 LQKENI. The CDR3 sequence is 16 residues long. CDR3 in DNA: TGTGCCAGCTCACCCCAGAGAGGGACAGCCCCTTACGAGCAGTACTTC. Translated, it gives CASSPQRGTAPYEQYF. Full variable domain (missing parts from reference TRBV18 and TRBJ2-7): NAGVMQNPRHLVRRRGQEARLRCSPMKGHSHVYWYRQLPEEGLKFMVYLQKENIIDESGMPKERFSAEFPKEGPSILRIQQVVRGDSAAYFCASSPQRGTAPYEQYFGPGTRLTVT.

The chain joins TRBV13 to TRBJ1-1; D is uncertain. Germline-derived CDR1 and CDR2 are PRHDT and FYEKMQ (reference sequence). This CDR3 region has 11 residues. V lost 0 bases to trimming and J lost 6 bases, with 2 bases between them. In DNA, the CDR3 is TGTGCCAGCAGCTTAGGCTCTGAAGCTTTCTTT. Translating it yields CASSLGSEAFF.

This clone was picked up a small number of times. V and J are TRBV28 and TRBJ1-1; D remains ambiguous. The V and J ends lost 6 bases and 7 bases respectively, with 15 bases between them. The CDR3 contains 13 residues. CDR1 MDHEN and CDR2 SYDVKM come from the germline V gene. CDR3 in amino acids: CASSLGLGLEAFF. The CDR3 DNA sequence: TGTGCCAGCAGCCTAGGCCTAGGTCTTGAAGCTTTCTTT. Variable domain in full (rest from reference TRBV28 and TRBJ1-1): DVKVTQSSRYLVKRTGEKVFLECVQDMDHENMFWYRQDPGLGLRLIYFSYDVKMKEKGDIPEGYSVSREKKERFSLILESASTNQTSMYLCASSLGLGLEAFFGQGTRLTVV.